A single sample is the source of the 18 T cell receptor beta chains below, sequenced in a study of blood T cell repertoires in COVID-19. Using immunoSEQ multiplex PCR, the repertoire was profiled, and TCRdb retains in-frame clones only, with some absent. This sample has under 200,000 clones, with roughly 80% found just once. Sequencing was carried out using peripheral blood. All receptors derive from a man aged 55-75 years with acute or convalescent COVID-19.

CDR3: CASSILLWTSGSKGEPTDTQYF. CDR3 coding DNA: TGTGCCAGTAGTATCCTACTCTGGACTAGCGGGAGTAAAGGTGAGCCCACAGATACGCAGTATTTT. The chain combines TRBV19 with TRBJ2-3, with 13 nucleotides matching TRBD2. Per the germline V gene, CDR1 is LNHDA and CDR2 is SQIVND (reference sequence). The CDR3 sequence is 22 residues long. V was pared by 3 bases and J by 2 bases, with 20 bases of the junction left unmatched.

This clone occurred a few times. The chain combines TRBV19 with TRBJ1-1; TRBD1 aligns across 8 bases. Trimming took 8 bases from V and 6 from J; bases not matched to a gene: 5. This CDR3 comprises 12 residues. CDR1 is LNHDA, CDR2 SQIVND, per germline (reference sequence). The DNA of the CDR3 is TGTGCCAGTCATACAGGGGGATCTGAAGCTTTCTTT. Protein product: CASHTGGSEAFF.

This clone was counted a single time. The chain is built from TRBV4-2 and TRBJ1-1; D gene uncertain. Trimming shortened V by 0 bases and J by 5 bases, and 13 bases separated the two germline ends. The CDR3 consists of 15 residues. CDR1 is LGHNA, CDR2 YNFKEQ, per germline. In DNA, the CDR3 is TGTGCCAGCAGCCAAGAATTGTACAGAGGGACTGAAGCTTTCTTT. This translates into CASSQELYRGTEAFF.

This chain connects TRBV21-1 to TRBJ2-3; the D call of TRBD2 is as the table states it, not checked on the DNA. TRBV21-1 is deemed a pseudogene. This CDR3 spans 17 amino acids. The CDR3 loop reads CASSKLRHSGFTDTQYF. Written as DNA, the CDR3 is TGTGCCAGCAGCAAATTGAGGCATAGCGGGTTTACAGATACGCAGTATTTT.

This clone has just one count. CDR3 sequence (DNA): TGTGCCAGCAGCCCGAGCACTGAAGCTTTCTTT. It is translated as CASSPSTEAFF. The chain has TRBV7-9 and TRBJ1-1; unclear D gene. V was pared by 5 bases and J by 4 bases, with 5 bases between. The CDR3 is made up of 11 amino acids. Per germline, CDR1 SEHNR and CDR2 FQNEAQ (reference sequence).

The chain combines TRBV12-5 with TRBJ1-5, with D unclear. The CDR3 spans 19 residues. Germline V gene sequence: CDR1 LGHNT, CDR2 FRNRAP. V lost 0 bases and J lost 7, with 25 bases in between. The DNA of the CDR3 is TGTGCTAGTGGTTTGGTAGCTGACGGGGTTAGATGGGTAAACCAGCCCCAGCATTTT. Translated, it gives CASGLVADGVRWVNQPQHF.

This chain links TRBV24-1 with TRBJ2-2; D is unclear. The CDR3 loop spans 20 amino acids. Germline CDR1 KGHDR, CDR2 SFDVKD. Between the trimmed V and J ends, which lost 3 bases and 2 bases, there was a span of 24 bases. The CDR3 is CATSDPNPDILHKNTGELFF. CDR3 nucleotide sequence: TGTGCCACCAGTGATCCCAACCCCGATATATTACACAAAAACACCGGGGAGCTGTTTTTT.

The V call is TRBV7-3, the J call TRBJ2-1, with 9 bases aligning to TRBD1. The ends lost 5 bases at V and 5 bases at J; junction bases unmatched: 4. Germline CDR1 reads SGHTA; CDR2 reads FQGTGA. This CDR3 spans 14 amino acids. The CDR3 nucleotides are TGTGCCAGCAGCCGGTGGACAGGGGACAATGAGCAGTTCTTC. This sequence encodes CASSRWTGDNEQFF.

The CDR3 protein is CASSLATGTGAGYTF. The CDR3 region has the DNA TGTGCCAGCAGCTTAGCGACCGGGACAGGGGCTGGCTACACCTTC. The V gene is TRBV7-6, the J gene TRBJ1-2, with 10 bases matching TRBD1. J gave up 7 bases and V 0 bases, and 5 bases lay outside the gene matches. CDR1 is SGHVS, CDR2 FNYEAQ, per germline. The CDR3 sequence is 15 residues long.

The V gene is TRBV19, the J gene TRBJ1-5, with D perhaps TRBD1 (6 bases). Germline values: CDR1 LNHDA, CDR2 SQIVND (reference sequence). The CDR3 sequence is 20 residues long. V dropped 3 bases and J dropped 5 bases, with 29 bases sitting between them. The CDR3 loop is CASSIGGGGVMSGPDQPQHF. In nucleotides, the CDR3 is TGTGCCAGTAGTATTGGGGGGGGCGGCGTTATGTCTGGGCCCGATCAGCCCCAGCATTTT.

This clone occurred a few times. This rearrangement joins TRBV18 to TRBJ1-2; TRBD1 is a possible D gene (6 bases). This CDR3 comprises 14 residues. Between the trimmed V and J ends, which lost 1 base and 4 bases, there was a span of 10 bases. CDR1 KGHSH and CDR2 LQKENI come from the germline V gene. CDR3: CASSPQQGTYGYTF. CDR3 DNA sequence: TGTGCCAGCTCACCACAACAGGGCACCTATGGCTACACCTTC.

This rearrangement joins TRBV15 to TRBJ2-7; 11 bases are a match to TRBD2. The germline gives CDR1 LNHNV, CDR2 YYDKDF (reference sequence). V lost 0 bases, J lost 4 bases, and 2 bases stayed unmatched. The CDR3 contains 15 residues. CDR3 residues: CATSREASGGYEQYF. In DNA form, the CDR3 reads TGTGCCACCAGCAGAGAGGCTAGCGGGGGGTACGAGCAGTACTTC.

This clone was seen a few times. The gene calls are TRBV6-5 and TRBJ1-1; 9 bases are shared with TRBD1. Germline CDR1 reads MNHEY; CDR2 reads SVGAGI. This CDR3 has 14 amino acids. V lost 8 bases to trimming and J lost 5 bases; unmatched junction nucleotides: 9. In DNA form, the CDR3 reads TGTGCCAGCGCTACTGGACAGGGGCGGACTGAAGCTTTCTTT. It is translated as CASATGQGRTEAFF.

This sequence joins TRBV25-1 and TRBJ1-2; TRBD1 matches at 7 bases. V shed 0 bases, J shed 8 bases, and the junction held 6 bases outside the gene matches. CDR3 length equals 14 residues. The germline CDR1 and CDR2 sequences are MGHDK and SYGVNS. CDR3 in DNA: TGTGCCAGCAGTGAATATGAGGGGGCGCGGGGCTACACCTTC. This translates into CASSEYEGARGYTF.

The V and J genes are TRBV2 and TRBJ2-5; 10 bases line up with TRBD2. Trimming at V came to 3 bases and at J to 13 bases, leaving 14 bases not matched to a gene. Germline assignment: CDR1 SNHLY and CDR2 FYNNEI. There are 15 residues in the CDR3. CDR3 in amino acids: CASSDPSGGGVSRYF. The CDR3 region has the DNA TGTGCCAGCAGTGATCCCAGCGGGGGGGGCGTCTCCCGGTACTTC.

The V gene is TRBV6-5, the J gene TRBJ1-1; 7 bases agree with TRBD1. V was pared by 4 bases and J by 5 bases, with 13 bases of the junction left unmatched. CDR3 size: 16 residues. Germline assignment: CDR1 MNHEY and CDR2 SVGAGI. CDR3 DNA: TGTGCCAGCAGTTCGGGACAGTTTCTTGAGAGTACTGAAGCTTTCTTT. Translating gives CASSSGQFLESTEAFF.

The rearrangement links TRBV11-3 to TRBJ2-1; TRBD2 agrees at 8 bases. After removal of 0 bases from V and 9 bases from J, the junction contained 13 bases not matched to a gene. The germline CDR1 and CDR2 sequences are SGHNT and YENEEA. The CDR3 has 17 residues. CDR3 DNA: TGTGCCAGCAGCTTAGATCCCTCAAGCGGGGGTTCCTCTGAGCAGTTCTTC. This codes for CASSLDPSSGGSSEQFF.

This clone showed up just once. The genes are TRBV18 and TRBJ2-1; a weak D match, TRBD2 (5 bases). CDR3 length equals 14 residues. CDR1 KGHSH and CDR2 LQKENI come from the germline V gene. Trimming stripped 0 bases from V and 7 bases from J, with 10 bases between. CDR3 DNA: TGTGCCAGCTCACCACCTGTACTAGTAAATGAGCAGTTCTTC. Translated: CASSPPVLVNEQFF.